A single sample gave rise to the 8 T cell receptor beta chains below, sequenced in a study of blood T cells in healthy people across ages. With a J-beta primer mix and a sample-barcoded 5' primer, a second PCR ran roughly 6 to 11 cycles. MiXCR was run by TCRdb on the 5' RACE reads, yielding one entry per CDR3 protein. The sample lists around 1,100,000 distinct CDR3 sequences, approximately 38% seen once, with roughly 14% in the top ten. Specimen: blood. Receptors originate from a man between 18 and 29 years old in good health.

This sequence joins TRBV20-1 and TRBJ2-5; 7 bases are a match to TRBD2. Germline-derived CDR1 and CDR2 are DFQATT and SNEGSKA (reference sequence). The junction had 4 bases not matched to a gene; V was cut back by 5 bases and J by 1 base. The CDR3 sequence is 13 residues long. The CDR3 here is CSAFLAAQETQYF. CDR3 bases: TGCAGTGCTTTCCTAGCGGCCCAAGAGACCCAGTACTTC.

The chain couples TRBV20-1 to TRBJ1-1, with 7 bases lining up with TRBD1. The CDR3 extends over 14 amino acids. V gave up 5 bases and J gave up 9 bases; unmatched junction bases: 15. CDR1 and CDR2 from the germline V gene are DFQATT and SNEGSKA (reference sequence). DNA for the CDR3: TGCAGTGCTTCCGTGCTCGACAGGGTTGGAAAAGCTTTCTTT. Its protein product is CSASVLDRVGKAFF.

V usage is TRBV20-1 and J usage is TRBJ1-3, with TRBD1 matching 9 bases. This CDR3 spans 15 amino acids. The germline V gene encodes CDR1 DFQATT and CDR2 SNEGSKA (reference sequence). V lost 5 bases to trimming and J lost 4 bases; unmatched junction nucleotides: 9. The CDR3 protein is CSAPGDRAYGNTIYF. DNA of the CDR3: TGCAGTGCTCCAGGGGACAGGGCTTACGGAAACACCATATATTTT.

The chain joins TRBV4-2 to TRBJ1-2; TRBD1 matches at 8 bases. Germline V gene data show CDR1 as LGHNA and CDR2 as YNFKEQ. This CDR3 comprises 14 residues. V trimming: 0 bases; J trimming: 6 bases; junction bases outside the gene matches: 3. The CDR3 region has the DNA TGTGCCAGCAGCCAAGACGGACAGGGTGATGGCTACACCTTC. Its translation: CASSQDGQGDGYTF.

This clonotype was found a few times. The J gene is TRBJ1-1, the V gene TRBV29-1, with D possibly TRBD1 on 5 matching bases. There are 14 residues in the CDR3. Germline CDR1 reads SQVTM; CDR2 reads ANQGSEA. Trimming stripped 5 bases from V and 6 bases from J, with 19 bases between. The CDR3 here is CSVLRKGREPEAFF. The CDR3 nucleotides read TGCAGCGTTCTCCGTAAAGGCAGGGAACCTGAAGCTTTCTTT.

The rearrangement uses TRBV5-1 and TRBJ2-3, with no clear D. The CDR3 is 14 residues long. Between the trimmed V and J ends, which lost 4 bases and 3 bases, there was a span of 12 bases. Germline CDR1 and CDR2: SGHRS and YFSETQ. CDR3 in DNA: TGCGCCAGCAGCGTGGGAACTGAGACAGATACGCAGTATTTT. Amino acids: CASSVGTETDTQYF. The entire variable domain, with the rest obtained from reference TRBV5-1 and TRBJ2-3, is as follows: KAGVTQTPRYLIKTRGQQVTLSCSPISGHRSVSWYQQTPGQGLQFLFEYFSETQRNKGNFPGRFSGRQFSNSRSEMNVSTLELGDSALYLCASSVGTETDTQYFGPGTRLTVL.

The CDR3 region has the DNA TGCGCCAGCAGCTCGAGGGACAGAAAAGAGACCCAGTACTTC. Translation: CASSSRDRKETQYF. The chain joins TRBV5-1 to TRBJ2-5, with 7 positions matching TRBD1. There are 14 residues in the CDR3. Germline V CDR1 and CDR2: SGHRS, YFSETQ. V shed 3 bases, J shed 3 bases, and the junction held 5 bases outside the gene matches.

Only a few counts were recorded for this clonotype. The rearrangement links TRBV20-1 to TRBJ1-3; 7 positions match TRBD1. The V segment lost 6 bases and the J segment 2 bases; nucleotides outside the gene matches: 1. Germline CDR1 is DFQATT and CDR2 is SNEGSKA (reference sequence). The CDR3 spans 12 residues. This CDR3 is CSADRPGNTIYF. In DNA, the CDR3 is TGCAGTGCGGACAGGCCTGGAAACACCATATATTTT.